This passage covers 22 T cell receptor beta chains from one sample sequenced in a study of blood T cell repertoires in COVID-19. The assay was immunoSEQ multiplex PCR, and TCRdb's table has in-frame clones only and misses some. This table has roughly 310,000 clones, about nine tenths appearing once. The sequencing sample was made of peripheral blood. Source of these receptors: a woman aged 25-40 years with COVID-19, enrolled during active disease.

The genes are TRBV6-1 and TRBJ2-3; 9 positions match TRBD2. Unmatched junction bases numbered 4, after V lost 2 bases and J lost 1 base. The CDR3 consists of 16 residues. The germline V gene has CDR1 MNHNS and CDR2 SASEGT. CDR3 sequence reads: CASSERAGGGTDTQYF. As DNA, the CDR3 is TGTGCCAGCAGTGAACGTGCGGGAGGGGGCACAGATACGCAGTATTTT.

The genes are TRBV4-2 and TRBJ2-3, with 8 bases identical to TRBD2. Germline CDR1 reads LGHNA; CDR2 reads YNFKEQ. J was trimmed by 3 bases and V by 0 bases; bases with no gene match: 5. The CDR3 totals 16 residues. The CDR3 sequence: CASSQEAGGGTDTQYF. CDR3 nucleotide sequence: TGTGCCAGCAGCCAAGAGGCGGGAGGAGGGACAGATACGCAGTATTTT.

V and J are TRBV6-4 and TRBJ2-3; possibly TRBD2 for D (6 bases). Trimming left V 4 bases short and J 6 bases short, with 20 bases between. The length of the CDR3 is 16 residues. Germline V gene sequence: CDR1 MRHNA, CDR2 SNTAGT. CDR3 amino acids: CASSGGLEAGTDTQYF. The CDR3 nucleotides read TGTGCCAGCAGTGGGGGACTCGAGGCTGGAACTGATACGCAGTATTTT.

This chain uses TRBV4-2 with TRBJ2-3; 14 bases map to TRBD2. V lost 4 bases and J lost 6; bases outside the gene matches: 6. Germline CDR1 reads LGHNA; CDR2 reads YNFKEQ. There are 16 residues in the CDR3. The CDR3 loop is CASSRGTSGSEDTQYF. CDR3 sequence (DNA): TGTGCCAGCAGCCGGGGGACTAGCGGGAGTGAGGATACGCAGTATTTT.

The gene calls are TRBV5-1 and TRBJ2-1, with TRBD2 matching 9 bases. CDR3 length: 15 residues. V lost 0 bases, J lost 8 bases, and 6 bases stayed unmatched. The germline V gene has CDR1 SGHRS and CDR2 YFSETQ. The CDR3 DNA follows: TGCGCCAGCAGCTTGGGGCTAGCGGGGATCGATGAGCAGTTCTTC. Its translation is CASSLGLAGIDEQFF.

Only one count was recorded for this clone. V is TRBV2 and J is TRBJ2-7, with 8 bases matching TRBD1. The V and J ends lost 5 bases and 0 bases, in that order; junction bases with no gene match: 18. The CDR3 extends over 19 amino acids. Germline lookup yields CDR1 SNHLY and CDR2 FYNNEI. The CDR3 spells CASSHFIRDRGPSSYEQYF. The CDR3 nucleotides read TGTGCCAGCAGTCACTTTATTAGAGACAGGGGCCCTTCCTCCTACGAGCAGTACTTC. Combining the CDR3 with reference TRBV2 and TRBJ2-7 gives the whole variable domain EPEVTQTPSHQVTQMGQEVILRCVPISNHLYFYWYRQILGQKVEFLVSFYNNEISEKSEIFDDQFSVERPDGSNFTLKIRSTKLEDSAMYFCASSHFIRDRGPSSYEQYFGPGTRLTVT.

Comment on this clone: This sample also contains other DNA sequences that code for the same CDR3. This chain joins TRBV6-6 and TRBJ1-1, with D perhaps TRBD1 (5 bases). The CDR3 loop spans 14 amino acids. The germline V gene has CDR1 MNHNY and CDR2 SVGAGI (reference sequence). Trimming took off 2 bases at V and 2 bases at J, with 9 bases between the two ends. The CDR3 here is CASSYGGLNTEAFF. In DNA form, the CDR3 reads TGTGCCAGCAGTTACGGGGGACTTAACACTGAAGCTTTCTTT.

The chain has TRBV27 and TRBJ1-2; TRBD1 matches at 8 bases. V gave up 4 bases and J gave up 10 bases; unmatched junction bases: 11. Germline assignment: CDR1 MNHEY and CDR2 SMNVEV (reference sequence). This CDR3 spans 14 amino acids. Here the CDR3 reads CASSSLDRADIYTF. Written as DNA, the CDR3 is TGTGCCAGCAGTTCCCTGGACAGGGCGGACATCTACACCTTC.

The chain combines TRBV14 with TRBJ2-2, with D maybe TRBD2 (6 bases). Germline V gene data show CDR1 as SGHDN and CDR2 as FVKESK. CDR3 size: 14 residues. The germline V and J ends were trimmed by 4 bases and 4 bases, with 10 bases remaining between them. CDR3 nucleotide sequence: TGTGCCAGCAGCCCCCGGGAGTTCACCGGGGAGCTGTTTTTT. This translates into CASSPREFTGELFF.

The V gene is TRBV7-2, the J gene TRBJ1-3; D ambiguous. The V and J ends lost 5 bases and 4 bases respectively, with 12 bases between them. This CDR3 is 14 amino acids long. Germline V gene lookup returns CDR1 SGHTA and CDR2 FQGNSA. The CDR3 reads CASSPTDLGNTIYF. The CDR3 nucleotides are TGTGCCAGCAGCCCTACAGATTTAGGAAACACCATATATTTT.

This chain links TRBV28 with TRBJ2-3, with 11 bases that match TRBD1. Looked up from germline, CDR1 is MDHEN and CDR2 is SYDVKM. The length of the CDR3 is 15 residues. V dropped 3 bases and J dropped 4; count of bases not matched to a gene: 3. CDR3 sequence: CASSLDRGRSDTQYF. Here the CDR3 DNA reads TGTGCCAGCAGTTTGGACAGGGGGCGCTCAGATACGCAGTATTTT.

The V call is TRBV18, the J call TRBJ1-5; tentative D call: TRBD1 (5 bases). Germline lookup yields CDR1 KGHSH and CDR2 LQKENI. V was shortened by 3 bases and J by 3 bases, with 18 bases between the two germline ends. This CDR3 contains 17 residues. The CDR3 loop reads CASSPFSPQVFNQPQHF. In nucleotides, the CDR3 is TGTGCCAGCTCACCCTTTAGCCCACAGGTCTTCAATCAGCCCCAGCATTTT.

The chain uses TRBV5-1 and TRBJ2-2, with 8 bases fitting TRBD2. Germline trimming cut 4 bases from V and 0 bases from J; bases unmatched to any gene: 2. Germline V lookup: CDR1 SGHRS, CDR2 YFSETQ. The CDR3 totals 15 residues. The CDR3, as DNA: TGCGCCAGCAGCCCGGGACTAGCGAACACCGGGGAGCTGTTTTTT. Translation: CASSPGLANTGELFF.

The J gene is TRBJ2-7, the V gene TRBV7-2, with D maybe TRBD1 (6 bases). There are 14 residues in the CDR3. V was shortened by 2 bases and J by 6 bases, with 14 bases between the two germline ends. Germline V lookup: CDR1 SGHTA, CDR2 FQGNSA. The CDR3 spells CASSLHTGSVEQYF. The CDR3, as DNA: TGTGCCAGCAGCTTACACACAGGGTCGGTCGAGCAGTACTTC.

V usage is TRBV12-3 or TRBV12-4 and J usage is TRBJ1-1; D perhaps matches TRBD1 (6 bases). V lost 5 bases and J 10 bases, leaving 14 bases between the germline ends. The CDR3 runs to 12 residues. CDR3 nucleotides: TGTGCCAGCAGTCTCCTCTGGGGGCCAGCTTTCTTT. Residues: CASSLLWGPAFF.

The chain has TRBV30 and TRBJ1-6; D gene ambiguous. Germline CDR1 reads GTSNPN; CDR2 reads SVGIG (reference sequence). The CDR3 sequence is 18 residues long. Trimming pared 4 bases from V and 8 bases from J, leaving 27 bases between. The CDR3 sequence is CAWNLEGLTSDRDSPLHF. The CDR3 DNA follows: TGTGCCTGGAATTTAGAGGGCCTAACTTCTGACCGGGATTCACCCCTCCACTTT. The whole variable domain, filled in from reference TRBV30 and TRBJ1-6, reads SQTIHQWPATLVQPVGSPLSLECTVEGTSNPNLYWYRQAAGRGLQLLFYSVGIGQISSEVPQNLSASRPQDRQFILSSKKLLLSDSGFYLCAWNLEGLTSDRDSPLHFGNGTRLTVT.

The chain links TRBV4-2 to TRBJ1-1; possible D gene TRBD1, 5 bases. V lost 3 bases, J lost 4 bases, and 18 bases lay in between. CDR3 length equals 16 residues. CDR1 is LGHNA, CDR2 YNFKEQ, per germline. The CDR3 spells CASSQAARRGATEAFF. DNA for the CDR3: TGTGCCAGCAGCCAGGCCGCTCGGAGGGGCGCCACTGAAGCTTTCTTT.

The CDR3 loop is CASSLGRTGNTIYF. The CDR3 coding sequence is TGCGCCAGCAGCTTGGGGAGGACTGGAAACACCATATATTTT. This chain uses TRBV5-1 with TRBJ1-3; D remains unclear. CDR1 SGHRS and CDR2 YFSETQ come from the germline V gene. Trimming shortened V by 0 bases and J by 2 bases, and 6 bases separated the two germline ends. This CDR3 contains 14 residues.

The V and J genes are TRBV2 and TRBJ1-3; D remains ambiguous. Per the germline V gene, CDR1 is SNHLY and CDR2 is FYNNEI. The CDR3 consists of 14 residues. Trimming pared 3 bases from V and 4 bases from J, leaving 10 bases between. The CDR3 is CASSEWETGNTIYF. CDR3 DNA sequence: TGTGCCAGCAGTGAGTGGGAGACCGGAAACACCATATATTTT.

The rearrangement joins TRBV5-4 to TRBJ2-1, with TRBD2 as a possible D gene (5 bases). The CDR3 extends over 16 amino acids. The germline V gene has CDR1 SGHNT and CDR2 YYREEE (reference sequence). Trimming pared 2 bases from V and 0 bases from J, leaving 12 bases between. The CDR3: CASSLTGLISYNEQFF. The DNA for the CDR3 is TGTGCCAGCAGCTTAACCGGACTCATCTCCTACAATGAGCAGTTCTTC.

This rearrangement joins TRBV30 to TRBJ2-1; weak D call: TRBD2 (6 bases). CDR3 length equals 14 residues. CDR1 GTSNPN and CDR2 SVGIG come from the germline V gene (reference sequence). V lost 5 bases, J lost 0 bases, and 11 bases lay in between. The CDR3, as DNA: TGTGCCTGGGCCGGGACTCGCTCCTACAATGAGCAGTTCTTC. Amino acid sequence: CAWAGTRSYNEQFF.

The rearrangement uses TRBV6-6 and TRBJ1-4; no firm D call. This CDR3 region has 14 residues. V was pared by 2 bases and J by 8 bases, with 12 bases between. Germline V gene lookup returns CDR1 MNHNY and CDR2 SVGAGI (reference sequence). The CDR3 is CASSYSDSGEKLFF. Written as DNA, the CDR3 is TGTGCCAGCAGTTACAGCGACTCGGGAGAAAAACTGTTTTTT.